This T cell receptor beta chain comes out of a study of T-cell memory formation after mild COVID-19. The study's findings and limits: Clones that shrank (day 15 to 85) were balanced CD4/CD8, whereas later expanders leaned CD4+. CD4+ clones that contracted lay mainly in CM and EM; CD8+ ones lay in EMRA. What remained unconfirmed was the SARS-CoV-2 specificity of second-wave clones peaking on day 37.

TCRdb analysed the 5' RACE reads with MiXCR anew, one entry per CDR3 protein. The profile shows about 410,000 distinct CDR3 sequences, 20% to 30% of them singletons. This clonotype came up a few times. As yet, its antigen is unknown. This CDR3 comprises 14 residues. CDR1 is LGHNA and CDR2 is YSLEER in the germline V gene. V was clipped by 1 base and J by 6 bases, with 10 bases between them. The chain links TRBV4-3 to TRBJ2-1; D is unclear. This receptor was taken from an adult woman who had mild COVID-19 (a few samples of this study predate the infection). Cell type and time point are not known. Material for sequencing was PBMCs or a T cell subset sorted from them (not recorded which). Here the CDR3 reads CASSQVPGPNEQFF. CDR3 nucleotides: TGCGCCAGCAGCCAAGTTCCAGGCCCCAATGAGCAGTTCTTC.